The T cell receptor (beta chain) under discussion was sequenced for a study of early T cells in non-severe SARS-CoV-2 infection. There are a few counts of this clonotype. Antigen: not known. One entry per CDR3 protein results from TCRdb running MiXCR on the 5' RACE reads. The sample gives about 61,000 distinct CDR3 sequences, 9.5% to 15% of which show up once; approximately 1.2% is in the top ten. Regarding the study as a whole: In VDJdb matching, anti-spike CD8 responses were favored while private and CD4 specificities went missing.

CDR3 length: 15 amino acids. The germline CDR1 and CDR2 sequences are MNHEY and SVGAGI. V was pared by 2 bases and J by 3 bases, with 13 bases between. The chain uses TRBV6-5 and TRBJ1-2; D possibly corresponds to TRBD1 (6 bases). The TCR was taken from an adult who was a healthcare worker with PCR-confirmed SARS-CoV-2 infection or an uninfected control (not recorded which). The donor label of this sample is uncertain. The material sequenced was whole blood, taken at baseline. The chain's CDR3 is CASSYGMGAHYGYTF. CDR3 DNA sequence: TGTGCCAGCAGTTACGGTATGGGGGCGCACTATGGCTACACCTTC.